This T cell receptor beta chain was captured in a study of blood T cells in healthy people across ages. Trimming removed 7 bases from V and 3 bases from J, with 13 bases in between. The CDR3 is 13 residues long. Germline values: CDR1 LGHNA, CDR2 YNFKEQ. Notes on this clonotype: This may stem from a read error, because a much larger clone lies one nucleotide away.

The use of a sample-barcoded 5' primer and a J-beta primer mix characterized a second PCR of roughly 6 to 12 cycles. Any given sample supplied a minimum of 2.5 million CDR3-containing paired-end reads. TCRdb reprocessed the 5' RACE reads via MiXCR and lists one record per CDR3 protein. The sample yields about 930,000 distinct CDR3 sequences, around 29% seen once. These data were also reused for a study on T cells of mothers and their children.

The chain uses TRBV4-2 and TRBJ2-7, with D uncertain. Specimen: blood. This TCR came from a woman aged 40 to 50 in good health. The CDR3 region is CASNQTIFYEQYF. Written as DNA, the CDR3 is TGTGCCAGCAACCAGACCATTTTCTACGAGCAGTACTTC.